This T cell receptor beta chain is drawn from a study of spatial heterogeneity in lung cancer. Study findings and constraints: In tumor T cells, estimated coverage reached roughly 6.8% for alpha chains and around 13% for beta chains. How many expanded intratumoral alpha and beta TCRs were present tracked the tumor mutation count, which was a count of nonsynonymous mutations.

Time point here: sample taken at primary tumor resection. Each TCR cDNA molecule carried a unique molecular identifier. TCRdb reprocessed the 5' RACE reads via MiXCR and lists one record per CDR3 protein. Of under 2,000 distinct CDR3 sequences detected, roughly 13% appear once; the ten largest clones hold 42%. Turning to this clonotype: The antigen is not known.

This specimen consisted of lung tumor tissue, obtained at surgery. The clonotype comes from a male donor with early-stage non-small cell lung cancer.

Here the CDR3 reads CASSLEVPEWDEQFF. CDR3 sequence (DNA): TGCGCCAGCAGCTTGGAGGTTCCCGAGTGGGATGAGCAGTTCTTC. This chain links TRBV5-1 with TRBJ2-1; D gene ambiguous. Looked up from germline, CDR1 is SGHRS and CDR2 is YFSETQ. V was shortened by 0 bases and J by 8 bases, with 15 bases between the two germline ends. The CDR3 is 15 amino acids. The whole variable domain, remainder taken from reference TRBV5-1 and TRBJ2-1, is KAGVTQTPRYLIKTRGQQVTLSCSPISGHRSVSWYQQTPGQGLQFLFEYFSETQRNKGNFPGRFSGRQFSNSRSEMNVSTLELGDSALYLCASSLEVPEWDEQFFGPGTRLTVL.